The next 29 T cell receptor beta chains were all read from a single sample in a study of blood T cells in healthy people across ages. Together with a sample-barcoded 5' primer, a J-beta primer mix was included in a second PCR lasting about 7 to 12 cycles. In TCRdb, the 5' RACE reads were re-called with MiXCR into one record per CDR3 protein. The repertoire holds fewer than 2,000,000 distinct CDR3 sequences, with roughly two fifths as singletons. The sequenced sample was blood. These receptors all stem from a human donor in good health.

This clonotype turned up a few times. The chain employs TRBV7-9 and TRBJ1-2; D unclear. This CDR3 is 14 amino acids long. Germline loops: CDR1 SEHNR, CDR2 FQNEAQ (reference sequence). V was clipped by 1 base and J by 2 bases, with 8 bases between them. The CDR3 is CASSLDSRNYGYTF. DNA for the CDR3: TGTGCCAGCAGCTTAGACTCGAGGAACTATGGCTACACCTTC.

In its sample, this clonotype was seen a few times. This chain links TRBV14 with TRBJ2-1, with a weak D call TRBD2 (7 bases). The CDR3 sequence is 16 residues long. Germline V gene data show CDR1 as SGHDN and CDR2 as FVKESK. V gave up 5 bases and J gave up 7 bases, with 21 bases separating them. The CDR3 is CASSGSDSGGGNEQFF. In DNA, the CDR3 is TGTGCCAGCAGCGGATCCGACTCGGGGGGCGGGAATGAGCAGTTCTTC. Complete variable domain (other parts from reference TRBV14 and TRBJ2-1): EAGVTQFPSHSVIEKGQTVTLRCDPISGHDNLYWYRRVMGKEIKFLLHFVKESKQDESGMPNNRFLAERTGGTYSTLKVQPAELEDSGVYFCASSGSDSGGGNEQFFGPGTRLTVL.

At least ten counts were recorded for this clonotype. The chain employs TRBV11-2 and TRBJ2-5; D gene unclear. Germline loops: CDR1 SGHAT, CDR2 FQNNGV. This CDR3 contains 14 residues. Between the trimmed V and J ends, which lost 1 base and 2 bases, there was a span of 8 bases. CDR3 nucleotides: TGTGCCAGCAGCTTAGGAGTATATCAAGAGACCCAGTACTTC. As protein: CASSLGVYQETQYF. Filled out from reference TRBV11-2 and TRBJ2-5, the complete variable domain reads EAGVAQSPRYKIIEKRQSVAFWCNPISGHATLYWYQQILGQGPKLLIQFQNNGVVDDSQLPKDRFSAERLKGVDSTLKIQPAKLEDSAVYLCASSLGVYQETQYFGPGTRLLVL.

V usage is TRBV7-8 and J usage is TRBJ2-1; 8 nucleotides agree with TRBD2. The CDR3 contains 14 residues. V gave up 5 bases and J gave up 6 bases; unmatched junction bases: 6. Germline assignment: CDR1 SGHVS and CDR2 FQNEAQ. CDR3 sequence reads: CASSPGTSINEQFF. The DNA for the CDR3 is TGTGCCAGCAGCCCCGGGACTAGTATCAATGAGCAGTTCTTC.

The J gene is TRBJ2-5, the V gene TRBV20-1, with D possibly being TRBD2 (5 bases). This CDR3 region has 14 residues. Looked up from germline, CDR1 is DFQATT and CDR2 is SNEGSKA (reference sequence). Between the trimmed V and J ends, which lost 3 bases and 5 bases, there was a span of 16 bases. CDR3 coding DNA: TGCAGTGCTAGTTCCGGGGATGGCCCGGAGACCCAGTACTTC. It encodes CSASSGDGPETQYF.

This chain connects TRBV3-1 to TRBJ1-2; no reliable D call. Germline CDR1 is LGHDT and CDR2 is YNNKEL (reference sequence). V lost 5 bases, J lost 5 bases, and 18 bases lay in between. The CDR3 loop spans 15 amino acids. In DNA, the CDR3 is TGTGCCAGCAGCGACGGGCCTCTTAATATTTATGGCTACACCTTC. This encodes CASSDGPLNIYGYTF.

The chain carries TRBV4-1 and TRBJ2-1; tentative D call: TRBD2 (5 bases). Germline CDR1 MGHRA, CDR2 YSYEKL. CDR3 length equals 13 residues. With 6 bases removed from V and 9 bases from J, the gap between germline ends came to 15 bases. The CDR3 DNA is TGCGCCAGCAGTCCGCCAAGGGCGGGTGAGCAGTTCTTC. It specifies CASSPPRAGEQFF.

Only a few counts were recorded for this clonotype. The chain has TRBV7-2 and TRBJ1-1; no clear D. The germline V and J ends were trimmed by 5 bases and 7 bases, with 14 bases remaining between them. CDR1 and CDR2 from the germline V gene are SGHTA and FQGNSA. The CDR3 length is 13 residues. As DNA, the CDR3 is TGTGCCAGCAGCCCCCGGGCAGCGGGTGAAGCTTTCTTT. This translates into CASSPRAAGEAFF. Complete variable domain (other parts from reference TRBV7-2 and TRBJ1-1): GAGVSQSPSNKVTEKGKDVELRCDPISGHTALYWYRQSLGQGLEFLIYFQGNSAPDKSGLPSDRFSAERTGGSVSTLTIQRTQQEDSAVYLCASSPRAAGEAFFGQGTRLTVV.

The V call is TRBV19, the J call TRBJ2-3; D uncertain. Germline CDR1 LNHDA, CDR2 SQIVND (reference sequence). The CDR3 consists of 12 residues. The germline V and J ends were trimmed by 5 bases and 8 bases, with 11 bases remaining between them. CDR3 region: CASSFQPGTQYF. The DNA of the CDR3 is TGTGCCAGTAGTTTTCAACCAGGTACGCAGTATTTT.

The rearrangement uses TRBV4-2 and TRBJ2-3, with unresolved D. Trimming left V 0 bases short and J 0 bases short, with 7 bases between. CDR1 LGHNA and CDR2 YNFKEQ come from the germline V gene. The length of the CDR3 is 15 residues. CDR3 bases: TGTGCCAGCAGCCAAGATATCGGTAGCACAGATACGCAGTATTTT. This codes for CASSQDIGSTDTQYF.

The rearrangement joins TRBV28 to TRBJ1-6; D remains unclear. The CDR3 runs to 13 residues. Germline V gene lookup returns CDR1 MDHEN and CDR2 SYDVKM. V lost 3 bases and J lost 12, with 12 bases in between. In DNA form, the CDR3 reads TGTGCCAGCAGTTTTAGCGAGCGCGGACCCCTCCACTTT. Translation gives CASSFSERGPLHF.

The rearrangement joins TRBV12-3 or TRBV12-4 to TRBJ2-1; TRBD2 matches at 13 bases. J gave up 4 bases and V 6 bases, and 3 bases lay outside the gene matches. The CDR3 runs 15 residues. The DNA for the CDR3 is TGTGCCAGCAGGACGGGACTAGCGGGATACAATGAGCAGTTCTTC. Translated, it gives CASRTGLAGYNEQFF.

The rearrangement uses TRBV7-9 and TRBJ1-5, with D possibly being TRBD1 (6 bases). V lost 7 bases to trimming and J lost 0 bases, with 16 bases between them. CDR1 is SEHNR and CDR2 is FQNEAQ in the germline V gene (reference sequence). This CDR3 region has 16 residues. The CDR3 is CASTKTGMGSNQPQHF. The DNA for the CDR3 is TGTGCCAGCACTAAAACAGGGATGGGTAGCAATCAGCCCCAGCATTTT.

The chain combines TRBV20-1 with TRBJ2-4; D is unclear. The CDR3 runs to 14 residues. The ends were cut back, 3 bases at V and 8 bases at J, with 17 bases in the middle. Germline assignment: CDR1 DFQATT and CDR2 SNEGSKA (reference sequence). The CDR3 nucleotides are TGCAGTGCTAGCCCACGTGGCAAGGCGGACATTCAGTACTTC. It is translated as CSASPRGKADIQYF.

This clonotype was counted only a few times. The V gene is TRBV29-1, the J gene TRBJ2-3, with D uncertain. Trimming took off 5 bases at V and 5 bases at J, with 8 bases between the two ends. The CDR3 consists of 11 residues. Germline values: CDR1 SQVTM, CDR2 ANQGSEA. CDR3 sequence reads: CSVTGLDTQYF. In DNA form, the CDR3 reads TGCAGCGTTACCGGCTTAGATACGCAGTATTTT.

The chain is built from TRBV28 and TRBJ1-1; D unclear. Germline-derived CDR1 and CDR2 are MDHEN and SYDVKM. The CDR3 has 14 residues. The V and J ends lost 7 bases and 2 bases respectively, with 14 bases between them. The CDR3: CASTRPPINTEAFF. CDR3 sequence (DNA): TGTGCCAGCACTAGACCGCCCATTAACACTGAAGCTTTCTTT.

In this sample, this clonotype turned up a few times. This chain connects TRBV29-1 to TRBJ2-3; weak D call: TRBD1 (6 bases). V lost 4 bases and J 1 base, leaving 9 bases between the germline ends. The CDR3 totals 13 residues. CDR1 is SQVTM and CDR2 is ANQGSEA in the germline V gene. CDR3 residues: CSVGGLGTDTQYF. DNA of the CDR3: TGCAGCGTTGGGGGGCTGGGCACAGATACGCAGTATTTT.

This chain joins TRBV20-1 and TRBJ2-7, with D unclear. The CDR3 consists of 13 residues. V lost 3 bases and J 0 bases, leaving 9 bases between the germline ends. CDR1 and CDR2 from the germline V gene are DFQATT and SNEGSKA (reference sequence). The CDR3 region is CSASLRFSYEQYF. In DNA, the CDR3 is TGCAGTGCTAGTCTTCGGTTCTCCTACGAGCAGTACTTC.

The DNA for the CDR3 is TGCGCCAGCAGCCAAGGGACTACAGCGACGACCCAGTACTTC. Its protein is CASSQGTTATTQYF. The V and J genes are TRBV4-1 and TRBJ2-5, with TRBD2 as a possible D gene (6 bases). The V gene lost 1 base and the J gene lost 7 bases, with 13 bases spanning the gap. CDR3 length: 14 amino acids. Germline CDR1 is MGHRA and CDR2 is YSYEKL.

This clonotype was found a few times. This sequence joins TRBV12-3 or TRBV12-4 and TRBJ1-2, with D perhaps TRBD1 (6 bases). V lost 6 bases and J 3 bases, leaving 11 bases between the germline ends. This CDR3 is 13 amino acids long. The CDR3 reads CASRLDSYYGYTF. Here the CDR3 DNA reads TGTGCCAGCAGACTGGACAGCTACTATGGCTACACCTTC.

The V and J genes are TRBV11-2 and TRBJ1-6; maybe TRBD1 (5 bases). This CDR3 has 18 amino acids. The V gene lost 4 bases and the J gene lost 1 base, with 17 bases spanning the gap. Germline V gives CDR1 SGHAT, CDR2 FQNNGV. The CDR3 loop is CASSSPRVGGSYNSPLHF. Written as DNA, the CDR3 is TGTGCCAGCAGCTCCCCAAGGGTTGGGGGTTCCTATAATTCACCCCTCCACTTT.

This sequence joins TRBV12-3 or TRBV12-4 and TRBJ2-5, with D unclear. The CDR3 runs 13 residues. Trimming took off 6 bases at V and 7 bases at J, with 15 bases between the two ends. CDR3 in amino acids: CASSHDPGGTQYF. CDR3 bases: TGTGCCAGCAGCCATGACCCGGGCGGGACCCAGTACTTC.

The chain carries TRBV2 and TRBJ2-5, with no clear D. The last part of the DNA fits TRBJ2-7 better; the J call may be wrong. This CDR3 is 12 amino acids long. Germline V CDR1 and CDR2: SNHLY, FYNNEI. CDR3 coding DNA: TGTGCCAGCAGAGGGCCTTACTACGAGCAGTACTTC. It encodes CASRGPYYEQYF.

The chain combines TRBV7-6 with TRBJ2-3; 9 bases line up with TRBD2. This CDR3 is 16 amino acids long. V shed 4 bases, J shed 3 bases, and the junction held 8 bases outside the gene matches. CDR1 is SGHVS, CDR2 FNYEAQ, per germline. The CDR3: CASSSGGLAGTDTQYF. For the CDR3, the DNA is TGTGCCAGCAGCTCGGGGGGACTAGCAGGGACAGATACGCAGTATTTT.

The count of this clonotype is one. The gene calls are TRBV10-3 and TRBJ2-3; TRBD1 is a possible D gene (6 bases). V lost 2 bases, J lost 0 bases, and 9 bases lay in between. In germline, CDR1 is ENHRY, CDR2 SYGVKD. This CDR3 is built from 15 residues. The CDR3 reads CAISEGQTSTDTQYF. The CDR3 DNA is TGTGCCATCAGTGAGGGACAGACAAGCACAGATACGCAGTATTTT.

Worth noting for this clonotype: This may be a read error, as it is one base from a much larger clone. V is TRBV10-3 and J is TRBJ2-7; TRBD1 is a possible D gene (6 bases). Germline V gives CDR1 ENHRY, CDR2 SYGVKD. The CDR3 is 17 residues long. CDR3 DNA: TGTGCCACCAGTGAAATAGATGCCAGGGGTCTCTCCTACGAGCAGTACTTC. Translation: CATSEIDARGLSYEQYF.

This chain joins TRBV28 and TRBJ2-6; no clear D. From germline, CDR1 is MDHEN and CDR2 SYDVKM. V lost 6 bases and J lost 0, with 6 bases in between. The CDR3 extends over 14 amino acids. In nucleotides, the CDR3 is TGTGCCAGCAGGAGGATCTCTGGGGCCAACGTCCTGACTTTC. Protein: CASRRISGANVLTF. Looking up the rest from reference TRBV28 and TRBJ2-6 gives the full variable domain: DVKVTQSSRYLVKRTGEKVFLECVQDMDHENMFWYRQDPGLGLRLIYFSYDVKMKEKGDIPEGYSVSREKKERFSLILESASTNQTSMYLCASRRISGANVLTFGAGSRLTVL.

This clonotype was seen only a few times. This chain connects TRBV4-3 to TRBJ1-1; TRBD1 might be the D (5 bases). The CDR3 runs to 16 residues. Germline V gene data show CDR1 as LGHNA and CDR2 as YSLEER. V was shortened by 0 bases and J by 5 bases, with 16 bases between the two germline ends. The CDR3 region has the DNA TGCGCCAGCAGCCAAGATCATACAGGCCGGGAGACTGAAGCTTTCTTT. Its protein is CASSQDHTGRETEAFF.

This clonotype has a handful of counts. This chain uses TRBV29-1 with TRBJ2-5, with TRBD2 matching 11 bases. Trimming cost V 7 bases and J 5 bases; bases outside gene matches: 3. CDR3 length equals 12 residues. Germline V CDR1 and CDR2: SQVTM, ANQGSEA. The CDR3 DNA is TGCAGCGCTACTAGCGGGGGTGAGACCCAGTACTTC. Protein sequence: CSATSGGETQYF.